This TCR beta chain was profiled in a study of blood T cell repertoires in COVID-19. Study-wide context: The origin of the acute and convalescent COVID-19 samples was the United States, Italy and Spain.

Patients in Seattle were enrolled during active infection, then followed longitudinally. Original methodology: Amplification from reference gene primers served as the basis for estimated nucleated cell counts. Profiled with immunoSEQ multiplex PCR; TCRdb holds only in-frame clones, not every one. That table gives V, J and clone size, and the DNA gave D and trimming. The sample holds approximately 200,000 clones, more than 75% seen once. Sequencing used peripheral blood. This clonotype was sampled from an older person with COVID-19, enrolled during active disease.

The CDR3 sequence is CASSPTSGTGRGGYTF. CDR3 coding DNA: TGTGCCAGCAGCCCCACCTCCGGGACAGGGAGGGGTGGCTACACCTTC. The gene calls are TRBV7-3 and TRBJ1-2; 9 nucleotides agree with TRBD1. There are 16 residues in the CDR3. Germline V lookup: CDR1 SGHTA, CDR2 FQGTGA. V was clipped by 5 bases and J by 7 bases; unmatched bases: 14. The entire variable domain, with the rest obtained from reference TRBV7-3 and TRBJ1-2, is as follows: GAGVSQTPSNKVTEKGKYVELRCDPISGHTALYWYRQSLGQGPEFLIYFQGTGAADDSGLPNDRFFAVRPEGSVSTLKIQRTERGDSAVYLCASSPTSGTGRGGYTFGSGTRLTVV.